This T cell receptor (beta chain) was sequenced in a study of blood T cell repertoires in COVID-19. Overall study context: The analysed material was cDNA or gDNA that came from T cells, B-cell-depleted T cells, or PBMCs.

As originally analysed: Using reference gene primer amplification, nucleated cell counts were estimated. Generated by immunoSEQ multiplex PCR, the TCRdb table keeps only in-frame clones and is missing some. V, J and clone size reflect that table, while D and trimming were determined from the DNA. The sample has fewer than 350,000 clones; around 86% are singletons. The sequenced material came from peripheral blood. The source is a woman in her thirties who had recovered from COVID-19.

The CDR3 DNA reads as TGTGCCAGCAGCTTACGCAGTAGCGGGACTTCCTACGAGCAGTACTTC. It specifies CASSLRSSGTSYEQYF. The V gene is TRBV13, the J gene TRBJ2-7; 8 bases match TRBD2. The germline V gene has CDR1 PRHDT and CDR2 FYEKMQ (reference sequence). Trimming at V came to 2 bases and at J to 1 base, leaving 7 bases not matched to a gene. The CDR3 is 16 amino acids. Combining the CDR3 with reference TRBV13 and TRBJ2-7 gives the whole variable domain AAGVIQSPRHLIKEKRETATLKCYPIPRHDTVYWYQQGPGQDPQFLISFYEKMQSDKGSIPDRFSAQQFSDYHSELNMSSLELGDSALYFCASSLRSSGTSYEQYFGPGTRLTVT.